One and the same sample provided the 9 T cell receptor beta chains below, sequenced in a study of blood T cell repertoires in COVID-19. The protocol was immunoSEQ multiplex PCR, while the TCRdb copy is restricted to in-frame clones and leaves out a portion. The sample has some 230,000 clones, around 80% seen once. Sequenced input: peripheral blood. These receptors came from a woman aged 55-69 years who had recovered from COVID-19.

CDR3 protein: CAIRTAMNTEAFF. CDR3 in DNA: TGTGCCATACGGACAGCAATGAACACTGAAGCTTTCTTT. The chain joins TRBV10-3 to TRBJ1-1, with a weak D call TRBD1 (6 bases). CDR1 is ENHRY and CDR2 is SYGVKD in the germline V gene. Trimming took off 9 bases at V and 0 bases at J, with 11 bases between the two ends. The CDR3 is made up of 13 amino acids.

This chain joins TRBV10-3 and TRBJ2-1; 9 nucleotides align to TRBD2. This CDR3 has 16 amino acids. Germline values: CDR1 ENHRY, CDR2 SYGVKD. The V and J ends lost 2 bases and 8 bases, in that order; junction bases with no gene match: 10. The CDR3 nucleotides read TGTGCCATCAGTGAGAGTGGCGGGGGGGCCAGTGATGAGCAGTTCTTC. This sequence encodes CAISESGGGASDEQFF.

The genes are TRBV7-2 and TRBJ2-1, with 10 bases matching TRBD2. Unmatched junction bases numbered 6, after V lost 1 base and J lost 3 bases. The CDR3 is 17 amino acids. CDR1 and CDR2 from the germline V gene are SGHTA and FQGNSA. The CDR3 loop is CASSLEIAGGFYNEQFF. CDR3 DNA sequence: TGTGCCAGCAGCTTAGAAATAGCGGGGGGTTTCTACAATGAGCAGTTCTTC.

In DNA, the CDR3 is TGTGCCAGCAGACCCTGGGGAGCGGGGGGGTCAAGGGAGCAGTTCTTC. Amino acid sequence: CASRPWGAGGSREQFF. V usage is TRBV5-6 and J usage is TRBJ2-1; 10 nucleotides align to TRBD2. The J segment lost 10 bases and the V segment lost 5 bases, leaving 15 bases of the junction unmatched. Germline CDR1 and CDR2: SGHDT and YYEEEE. The CDR3 has 16 amino acids.

V is TRBV7-6 and J is TRBJ1-3; D is undetermined. Germline V gene lookup returns CDR1 SGHVS and CDR2 FNYEAQ. The V and J ends lost 0 bases and 6 bases respectively, with 9 bases between them. The CDR3 runs to 14 residues. The CDR3 here is CASSLAQQLNTIYF. CDR3 bases: TGTGCCAGCAGCTTAGCGCAACAGCTAAACACCATATATTTT.

The rearrangement uses TRBV12-5 and TRBJ2-5; perhaps TRBD2 as D (5 bases). The CDR3 covers 15 residues. The V gene lost 7 bases and the J gene lost 5 bases, with 20 bases spanning the gap. Germline V gene lookup returns CDR1 LGHNT and CDR2 FRNRAP. CDR3 amino acids: CASVLVGSLGETQYF. As DNA, the CDR3 is TGTGCTAGTGTATTGGTAGGGAGCCTAGGGGAGACCCAGTACTTC.

This clone has only a few counts. The rearrangement joins TRBV6-2 or TRBV6-3 to TRBJ2-1, with 8 positions matching TRBD2. V was pared by 5 bases and J by 1 base, with 7 bases of the junction left unmatched. The CDR3 sequence is 16 residues long. The germline V gene has CDR1 MNHEY and CDR2 SVGEGT. CDR3 coding DNA: TGTGCCAGCAGTCCCCTTTCGGGGGGGTCCTACAATGAGCAGTTCTTC. Its protein is CASSPLSGGSYNEQFF.

The chain carries TRBV24-1 and TRBJ1-2, with D perhaps TRBD1 (5 bases). The CDR3 has 13 amino acids. V shed 2 bases and J shed 5 bases, with 8 bases lying between them. Germline lookup yields CDR1 KGHDR and CDR2 SFDVKD. In DNA, the CDR3 is TGTGCCACCAGTGATTCGGGGGAATATGGCTACACCTTC. The encoded protein is CATSDSGEYGYTF.

This clone was seen a single time. The genes are TRBV5-1 and TRBJ2-5; 16 nucleotides match TRBD2. The junction had 6 bases not matched to a gene; V was cut back by 2 bases and J by 5 bases. Germline V CDR1 and CDR2: SGHRS, YFSETQ. The CDR3 is 17 residues long. The CDR3 bases are TGCGCCAGCAGCTTAAGACCGGGACTAGCGGGGGGGGAGACCCAGTACTTC. This translates into CASSLRPGLAGGETQYF.